The 18 T cell receptor beta chains in this list originate from one sample, sequenced in a study of monozygotic twins with inflammatory bowel disease. Each CDR3 protein gets one entry in TCRdb, which reprocessed the 5' RACE reads and gives no DNA. The sample table includes more than 350,000 distinct CDR3 sequences. Sequenced material: blood. The receptors here all came from a human donor with ulcerative colitis or Crohn's disease, or a healthy co-twin of an affected twin (not recorded which).

CDR3 in amino acids: CASSEHRQETQYF. The chain couples TRBV6-1 to TRBJ2-5; lacking DNA, the TRBD1 call made by TCRdb goes unchecked. Germline CDR1 and CDR2: MNHNS and SASEGT. The CDR3 spans 13 residues.

The J gene is TRBJ2-5, the V gene TRBV5-1; TCRdb proposes TRBD1, but this gene call is untestable without DNA. Germline CDR1 is SGHRS and CDR2 is YFSETQ. The CDR3 extends over 15 amino acids. The CDR3 sequence: CASSLRAGARETQYF. The whole variable domain, remainder taken from reference TRBV5-1 and TRBJ2-5, is KAGVTQTPRYLIKTRGQQVTLSCSPISGHRSVSWYQQTPGQGLQFLFEYFSETQRNKGNFPGRFSGRQFSNSRSEMNVSTLELGDSALYLCASSLRAGARETQYFGPGTRLLVL.

The chain is built from TRBV7-9 and TRBJ1-3; TCRdb calls TRBD1, which cannot be checked without DNA. CDR3 length: 14 amino acids. Germline CDR1 and CDR2: SEHNR and FQNEAQ (reference sequence). Here the CDR3 reads CASSPGITGNTIYF. Together with reference TRBV7-9 and TRBJ1-3, the CDR3 gives the full variable domain: DTGVSQNPRHKITKRGQNVTFRCDPISEHNRLYWYRQTLGQGPEFLTYFQNEAQLEKSRLLSDRFSAERPKGSFSTLEIQRTEQGDSAMYLCASSPGITGNTIYFGEGSWLTVV.

The chain is built from TRBV4-2 and TRBJ2-7. The CDR3 runs to 15 residues. The germline V gene has CDR1 LGHNA and CDR2 YNFKEQ. CDR3 amino acids: CASSQEGNLSGEQYF.

This chain joins TRBV12-3 or TRBV12-4 and TRBJ2-7; TCRdb selects TRBD1, and the lack of DNA leaves this call unchecked. The CDR3 is 15 amino acids. The CDR3 reads CASSPGQGKTYEQYF.

The chain joins TRBV6-2 or TRBV6-3 to TRBJ2-4; TCRdb proposes TRBD1, but this gene call is untestable without DNA. This CDR3 has 15 residues. The germline V gene has CDR1 MNHEY and CDR2 SVGEGT. CDR3 sequence: CASRAGQLAKNIQYF.

V usage is TRBV29-1 and J usage is TRBJ1-2; the TCRdb D gene call, TRBD1, has no DNA to confirm it. This CDR3 spans 13 amino acids. Germline V gene lookup returns CDR1 SQVTM and CDR2 ANQGSEA. The CDR3 region is CSVAPLLNYGYTF.

The rearrangement joins TRBV7-6 to TRBJ1-1. The length of the CDR3 is 15 residues. CDR1 is SGHVS, CDR2 FNYEAQ, per germline. The CDR3: CASSLDDGEGAEAFF.

The J gene is TRBJ2-5, the V gene TRBV9; TCRdb's D call of TRBD1 is untestable without DNA. CDR1 is SGDLS and CDR2 is YYNGEE in the germline V gene. The CDR3 contains 15 residues. CDR3 loop: CASSNRDRGAETQYF.

The gene calls are TRBV20-1 and TRBJ1-2; the D gene TCRdb calls, TRBD1, cannot be checked with no DNA. Germline V CDR1 and CDR2: DFQATT, SNEGSKA (reference sequence). CDR3 length: 15 amino acids. CDR3 region: CSARVGTGGDGGYTF.

The chain carries TRBV5-1 and TRBJ2-3; TCRdb returns TRBD1, unconfirmable since there is no DNA. The CDR3 is made up of 17 amino acids. Germline lookup yields CDR1 SGHRS and CDR2 YFSETQ. This chain's CDR3 is CASSSLPGKHHTDTQYF.

This rearrangement joins TRBV5-1 to TRBJ2-5. Germline V gene sequence: CDR1 SGHRS, CDR2 YFSETQ. The CDR3 extends over 13 amino acids. CDR3 protein: CASSLGEGETQYF. The complete variable domain, with remaining parts taken from reference TRBV5-1 and TRBJ2-5, reads KAGVTQTPRYLIKTRGQQVTLSCSPISGHRSVSWYQQTPGQGLQFLFEYFSETQRNKGNFPGRFSGRQFSNSRSEMNVSTLELGDSALYLCASSLGEGETQYFGPGTRLLVL.

This sequence joins TRBV10-3 and TRBJ1-5; the TCRdb D gene call, TRBD1, has no DNA to confirm it. Germline CDR1 and CDR2: ENHRY and SYGVKD. The CDR3 is 14 amino acids. CDR3: CAISSDRGDQPQHF.

The CDR3 spells CASSVGPLLSSYNEQFF. The rearrangement joins TRBV9 to TRBJ2-1; the D gene TCRdb calls, TRBD2, cannot be checked with no DNA. The CDR3 is 17 residues long. Looked up from germline, CDR1 is SGDLS and CDR2 is YYNGEE.

The chain carries TRBV27 and TRBJ2-2. In germline, CDR1 is MNHEY, CDR2 SMNVEV (reference sequence). CDR3 length equals 13 residues. The CDR3 region is CASSQSHAGELFF.

The rearrangement uses TRBV7-9 and TRBJ1-2. The germline V gene encodes CDR1 SEHNR and CDR2 FQNEAQ (reference sequence). This CDR3 has 12 residues. The CDR3 loop reads CASSSGGGGYTF.

The chain combines TRBV20-1 with TRBJ1-1; lacking DNA, the TRBD1 call made by TCRdb goes unchecked. The CDR3 is made up of 16 amino acids. Germline V gene sequence: CDR1 DFQATT, CDR2 SNEGSKA (reference sequence). This chain's CDR3 is CSPGGAGSVMNTEAFF.

The chain couples TRBV12-3 or TRBV12-4 to TRBJ2-5; TCRdb indicates TRBD2, and absent DNA this call remains unverified. The CDR3 spans 15 residues. The CDR3 loop reads CASSLNYPGGETQYF.